What follows is one T cell receptor (beta chain) and its context. The data derive from a study of blood T cells in healthy people across ages. Per individual sample, total RNA of at least 5 micrograms was extracted. Then a second PCR, running roughly 7 to 11 cycles, was carried out with a sample-barcoded 5' primer and a J-beta primer mix. Each CDR3 protein is one row after TCRdb ran MiXCR on the 5' RACE reads. The data show fewer than 1,200,000 distinct CDR3 sequences, 20% to 25% seen once. Germline values: CDR1 MNHNY, CDR2 SVGAGI (reference sequence). This CDR3 is 14 amino acids long. These data also formed part of another study, on T cells of mothers and their children. From that study: Every microgram of extracted RNA entered cDNA synthesis, roughly 1.5 ug per 15 ul.

This chain links TRBV6-6 with TRBJ2-5, with 12 bases matching TRBD2. The DNA end is more similar to TRBJ2-1, so the J call may be wrong. Specimen: blood. The TCR was taken from a girl aged 2 to 10 in good health. The CDR3 here is CASRYGLAGYEQFF. CDR3 nucleotides: TGTGCCAGCAGATACGGACTAGCGGGATATGAGCAGTTCTTC.